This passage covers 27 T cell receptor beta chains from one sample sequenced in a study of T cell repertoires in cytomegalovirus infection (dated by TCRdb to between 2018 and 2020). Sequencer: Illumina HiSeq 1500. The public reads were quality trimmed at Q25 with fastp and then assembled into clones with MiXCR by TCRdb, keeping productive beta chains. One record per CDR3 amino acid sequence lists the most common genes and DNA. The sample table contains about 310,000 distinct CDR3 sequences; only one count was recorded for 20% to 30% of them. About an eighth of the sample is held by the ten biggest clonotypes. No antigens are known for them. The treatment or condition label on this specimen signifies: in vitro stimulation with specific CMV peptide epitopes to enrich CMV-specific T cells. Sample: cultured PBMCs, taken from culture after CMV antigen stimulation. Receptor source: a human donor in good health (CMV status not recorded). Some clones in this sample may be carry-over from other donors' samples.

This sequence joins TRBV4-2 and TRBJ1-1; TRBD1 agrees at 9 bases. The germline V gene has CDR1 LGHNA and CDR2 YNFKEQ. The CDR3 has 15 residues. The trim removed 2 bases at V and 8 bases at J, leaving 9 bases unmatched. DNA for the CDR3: TGTGCCAGCAGCCAACCCGGACAGGGGCCGGGAGAAGCTTTCTTT. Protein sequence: CASSQPGQGPGEAFF.

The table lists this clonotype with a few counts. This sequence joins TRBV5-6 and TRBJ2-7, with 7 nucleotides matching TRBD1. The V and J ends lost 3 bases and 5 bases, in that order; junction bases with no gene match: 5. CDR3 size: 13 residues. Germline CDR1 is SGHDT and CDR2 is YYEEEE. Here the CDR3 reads CASSSDRADEQYV. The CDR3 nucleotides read TGTGCCAGCAGCTCTGACAGGGCAGACGAGCAGTACGTC.

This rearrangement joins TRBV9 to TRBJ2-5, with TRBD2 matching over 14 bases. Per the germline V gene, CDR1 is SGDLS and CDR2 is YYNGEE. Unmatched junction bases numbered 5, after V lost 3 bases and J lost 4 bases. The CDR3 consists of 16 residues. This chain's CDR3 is CASSERLAGGPETQYF. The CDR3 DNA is TGTGCCAGCAGCGAAAGACTAGCGGGAGGGCCAGAGACCCAGTACTTC.

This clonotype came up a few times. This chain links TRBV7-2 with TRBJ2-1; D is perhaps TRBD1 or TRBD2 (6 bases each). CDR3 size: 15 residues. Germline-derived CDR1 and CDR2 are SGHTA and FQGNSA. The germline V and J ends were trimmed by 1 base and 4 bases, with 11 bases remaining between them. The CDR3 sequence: CASSLDGGPYNEQFF. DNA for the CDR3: TGTGCCAGCAGCTTAGACGGGGGCCCTTACAATGAGCAGTTCTTC.

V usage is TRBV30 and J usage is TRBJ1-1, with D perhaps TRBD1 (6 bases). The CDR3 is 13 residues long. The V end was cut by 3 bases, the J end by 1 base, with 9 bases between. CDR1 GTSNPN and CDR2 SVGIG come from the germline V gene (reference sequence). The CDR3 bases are TGTGCCTGGAGGACAGGCCGGAACACTGAAGCTTTCTTT. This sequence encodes CAWRTGRNTEAFF.

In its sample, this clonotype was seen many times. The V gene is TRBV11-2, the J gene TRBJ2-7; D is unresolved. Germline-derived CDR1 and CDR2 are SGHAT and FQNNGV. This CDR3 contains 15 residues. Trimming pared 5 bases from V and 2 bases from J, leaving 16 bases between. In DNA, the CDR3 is TGTGCCAGCAGCCCCGCCCAGGTTACCCCCTACGAGCAGTACGTC. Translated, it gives CASSPAQVTPYEQYV.

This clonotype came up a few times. Written as DNA, the CDR3 is TGCAGTGCCCGTGGAGGGACGGGGAGCTCCTACAATGAGCAGTTCTTC. Residues: CSARGGTGSSYNEQFF. The chain is built from TRBV20-1 and TRBJ2-1; tentatively, D is TRBD2 (6 bases). This CDR3 comprises 16 residues. From germline, CDR1 is DFQATT and CDR2 SNEGSKA (reference sequence). Trimming stripped 6 bases from V and 0 bases from J, with 18 bases between.

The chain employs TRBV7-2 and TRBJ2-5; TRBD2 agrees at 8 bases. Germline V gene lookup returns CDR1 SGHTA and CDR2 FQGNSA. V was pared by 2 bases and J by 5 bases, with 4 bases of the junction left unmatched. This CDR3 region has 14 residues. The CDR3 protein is CASSLLAGFETQYF. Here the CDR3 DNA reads TGTGCCAGCAGCTTACTAGCGGGTTTCGAGACCCAGTACTTC.

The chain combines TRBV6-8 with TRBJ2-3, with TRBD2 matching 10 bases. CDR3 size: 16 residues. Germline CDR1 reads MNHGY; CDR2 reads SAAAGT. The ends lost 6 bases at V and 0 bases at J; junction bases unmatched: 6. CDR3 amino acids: CASRLGLAVSTDTQYF. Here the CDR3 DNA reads TGTGCCAGCAGGCTTGGACTAGCGGTTAGCACAGATACGCAGTATTTT.

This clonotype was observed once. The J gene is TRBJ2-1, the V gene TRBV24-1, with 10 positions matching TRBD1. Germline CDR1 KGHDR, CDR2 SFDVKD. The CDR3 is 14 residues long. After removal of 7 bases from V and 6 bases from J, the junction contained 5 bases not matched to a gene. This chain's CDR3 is CATSGTGARNEQFF. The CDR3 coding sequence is TGTGCCACCAGCGGGACAGGGGCGCGCAATGAGCAGTTCTTC.

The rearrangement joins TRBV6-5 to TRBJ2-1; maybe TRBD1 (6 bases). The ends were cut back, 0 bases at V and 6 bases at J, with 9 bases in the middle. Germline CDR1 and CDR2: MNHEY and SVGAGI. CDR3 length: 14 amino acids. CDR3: CASSYSGQINEQFF. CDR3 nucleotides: TGTGCCAGCAGTTACTCCGGACAGATCAATGAGCAGTTCTTC.

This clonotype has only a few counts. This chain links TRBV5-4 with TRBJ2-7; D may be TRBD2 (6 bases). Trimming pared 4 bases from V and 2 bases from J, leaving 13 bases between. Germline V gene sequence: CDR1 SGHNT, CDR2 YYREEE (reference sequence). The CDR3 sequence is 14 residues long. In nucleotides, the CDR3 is TGTGCCAGCAGCCCGGGGTGGGGGGCCTACGAGCAGTACTTC. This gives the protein CASSPGWGAYEQYF.

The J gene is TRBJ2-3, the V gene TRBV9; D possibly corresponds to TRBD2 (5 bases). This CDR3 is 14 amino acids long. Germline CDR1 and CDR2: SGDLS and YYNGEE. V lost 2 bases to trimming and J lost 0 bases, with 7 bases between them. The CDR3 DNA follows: TGTGCCAGCAGCGTTAGCGTCAGCACAGATACGCAGTATTTT. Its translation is CASSVSVSTDTQYF.

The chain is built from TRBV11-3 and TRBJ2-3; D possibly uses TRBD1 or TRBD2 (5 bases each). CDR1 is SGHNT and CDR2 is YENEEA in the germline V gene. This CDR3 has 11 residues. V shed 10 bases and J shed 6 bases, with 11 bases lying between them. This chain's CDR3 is CAIRDRDTQYF. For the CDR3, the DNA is TGTGCCATCCGGGACCGGGATACGCAGTATTTT. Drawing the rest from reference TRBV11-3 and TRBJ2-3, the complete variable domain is EAGVVQSPRYKIIEKKQPVAFWCNPISGHNTLYWYLQNLGQGPELLIRYENEEAVDDSQLPKDRFSAERLKGVDSTLKIQPAELGDSAVYLCAIRDRDTQYFGPGTRLTVL.

CDR3 loop: CASRRGLNNEQFF. The CDR3 DNA follows: TGTGCCAGCAGAAGGGGGTTAAACAATGAGCAGTTCTTC. V gene TRBV14 combines with J gene TRBJ2-1, with D tentatively TRBD1 (6 bases). CDR1 SGHDN and CDR2 FVKESK come from the germline V gene. Trimming shortened V by 6 bases and J by 5 bases, and 11 bases separated the two germline ends. This CDR3 spans 13 amino acids.

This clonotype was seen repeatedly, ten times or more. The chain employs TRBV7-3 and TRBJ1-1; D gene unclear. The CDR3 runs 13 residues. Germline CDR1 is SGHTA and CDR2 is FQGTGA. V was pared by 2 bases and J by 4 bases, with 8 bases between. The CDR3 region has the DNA TGTGCCAGCAGCTTAGAAGGCAGCACTGAAGCTTTCTTT. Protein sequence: CASSLEGSTEAFF.

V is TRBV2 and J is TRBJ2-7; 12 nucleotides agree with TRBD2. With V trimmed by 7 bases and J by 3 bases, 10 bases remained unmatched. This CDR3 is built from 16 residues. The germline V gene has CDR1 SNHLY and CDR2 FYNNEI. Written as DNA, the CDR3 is TGTGCCAGCATCATACCCGGACTAGCGGGGTTCTACGAGCAGTACGTC. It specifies CASIIPGLAGFYEQYV.

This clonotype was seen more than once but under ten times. CDR3 coding DNA: TGTGCCAGTACCCCCCCTTTCTACGAGCAGTACTTC. The encoded protein is CASTPPFYEQYF. The V call is TRBV19, the J call TRBJ2-7; D ambiguous. Germline CDR1 reads LNHDA; CDR2 reads SQIVND (reference sequence). The CDR3 is 12 amino acids. The ends were cut back, 7 bases at V and 3 bases at J, with 10 bases in the middle.

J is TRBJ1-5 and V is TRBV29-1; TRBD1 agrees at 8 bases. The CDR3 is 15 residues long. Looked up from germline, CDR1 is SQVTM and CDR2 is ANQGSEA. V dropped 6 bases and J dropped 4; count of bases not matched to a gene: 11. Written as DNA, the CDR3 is TGCAGCGTAGCCTTTGGGACAGGACGGAATCAGCCCCAGCATTTT. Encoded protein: CSVAFGTGRNQPQHF.

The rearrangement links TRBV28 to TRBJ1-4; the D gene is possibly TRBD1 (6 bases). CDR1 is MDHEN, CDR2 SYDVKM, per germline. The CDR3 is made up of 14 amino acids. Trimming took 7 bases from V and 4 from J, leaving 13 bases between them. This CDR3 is CASTWGTHNEKLFF. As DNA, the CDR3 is TGTGCCAGCACCTGGGGGACACATAATGAAAAACTGTTTTTT.

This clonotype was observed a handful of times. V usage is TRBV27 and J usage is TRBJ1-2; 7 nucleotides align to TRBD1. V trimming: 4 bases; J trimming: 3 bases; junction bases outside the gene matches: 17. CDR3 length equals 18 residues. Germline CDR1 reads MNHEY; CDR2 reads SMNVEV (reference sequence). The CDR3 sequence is CASSYHAVFRDSHYGYTF. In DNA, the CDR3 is TGTGCCAGCAGTTATCATGCTGTTTTCCGGGACAGCCACTATGGCTACACCTTC.

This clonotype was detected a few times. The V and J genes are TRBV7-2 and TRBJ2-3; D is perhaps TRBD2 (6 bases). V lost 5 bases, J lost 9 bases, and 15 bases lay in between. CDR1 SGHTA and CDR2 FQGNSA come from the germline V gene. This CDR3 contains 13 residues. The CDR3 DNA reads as TGTGCCAGCAGCGTGGACAAGGCGGGAACGCAGTATTTT. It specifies CASSVDKAGTQYF.

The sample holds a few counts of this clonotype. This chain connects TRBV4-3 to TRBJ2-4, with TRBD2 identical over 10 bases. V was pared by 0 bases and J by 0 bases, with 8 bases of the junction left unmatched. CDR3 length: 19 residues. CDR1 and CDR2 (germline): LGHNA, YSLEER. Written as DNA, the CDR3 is TGCGCCAGCAGCCAAGACCCAGCGGGAGGGATTACAGCCAAAAACATTCAGTACTTC. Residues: CASSQDPAGGITAKNIQYF.

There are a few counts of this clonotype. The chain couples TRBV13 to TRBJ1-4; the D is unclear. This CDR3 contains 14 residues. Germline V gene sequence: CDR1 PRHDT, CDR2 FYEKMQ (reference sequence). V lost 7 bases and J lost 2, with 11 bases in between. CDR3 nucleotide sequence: TGTGCCAGCAAGTCAGGTTCGACTAATGAAAAACTGTTTTTT. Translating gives CASKSGSTNEKLFF.

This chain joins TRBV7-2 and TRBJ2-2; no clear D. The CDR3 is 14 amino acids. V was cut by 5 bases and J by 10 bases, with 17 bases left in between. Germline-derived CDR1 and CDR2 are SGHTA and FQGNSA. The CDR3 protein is CASSPPLPSEELFF. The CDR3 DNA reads TGTGCCAGCAGCCCTCCATTGCCTTCGGAGGAGCTGTTTTTT.

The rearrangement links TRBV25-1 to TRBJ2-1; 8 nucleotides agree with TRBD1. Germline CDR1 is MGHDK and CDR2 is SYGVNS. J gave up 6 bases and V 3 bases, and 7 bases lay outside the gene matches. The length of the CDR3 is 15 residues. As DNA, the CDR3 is TGTGCCAGCAGTGAGTCACAGGGGGTCGGCAATGAGCAGTTCTTC. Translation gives CASSESQGVGNEQFF.

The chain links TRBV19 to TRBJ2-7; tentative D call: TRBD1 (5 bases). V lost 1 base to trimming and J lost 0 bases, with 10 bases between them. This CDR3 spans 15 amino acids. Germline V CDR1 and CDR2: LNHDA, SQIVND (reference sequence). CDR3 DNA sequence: TGTGCCAGTAGTATAGGGGCAGGGCCCTCCTACGAGCAGTACTTC. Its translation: CASSIGAGPSYEQYF.